This T cell receptor beta chain was identified in a study of beta chain features in type 1 diabetes listed by TCRdb under 2018. Notes on the research overall: Patients and healthy donors did not differ in mean age, gender distribution, total cell number or subset yield. Across all samples, 107,917,701 sorted cells were examined, and cell number per subset correlated strongly with RNA yield. In the study, TCRB repertoires of sorted circulating CD4+ T cell subsets from recently diagnosed type 1 diabetes patients were compared with those of matched healthy donors. Whereas all 30 or so donors provided naive and central memory subsets, regulatory and stem cell-like memory subsets were isolated from just 8 patients and roughly 8 healthy donors.

The entire amount of isolated RNA was reverse transcribed using the High Capacity cDNA Reverse Transcription Kit, so the sequenced TCRB transcripts were expressed ones. Naive, central memory and regulatory T cell samples underwent deep immunoSEQ sequencing, averaging approximately 3.3 million total reads per sample. Sorted cells were lysed in RLT buffer, and RNA was extracted using DNase-treated RNeasy Micro or Mini kits according to cell number. To prevent cross-contamination, each cell subset was processed individually, whereas patient and healthy donor samples were processed jointly. The immunoSEQ multiplex PCR was used to amplify TCRB sequences from cDNA, yielding 87-bp fragments that span the CDR3 region. The amplicons were sequenced using the Illumina HiSeq platform. The source study handled its data this way. Synthetic template baselines were used to correct PCR bias computationally, reads within Hamming distance 2 were collapsed, and singletons that could not be merged were discarded. By aligning reads against IMGT, V, D and J genes, CDR3 length, and insertions or deletions at six rearrangement sites were assigned. Within each subset, clonotype counts were normalized to sorted cell number, after which true diversity and Gini coefficients were computed with the tcR R package. The overlap coefficient, calculated on TCRB nucleotide sequences, was used to measure repertoire sharing. The table was pulled from immuneACCESS by TCRdb, which kept in-frame rearrangements only. Such tables lose some clones; where checked, under half of the loss comes from unresolved V genes, and the rest has no known cause. V, J and clone size reflect that table, while D and trimming were determined from the DNA. The sample has some 220,000 clones on record, under 13% of them singletons. The ten biggest clones cover 1% to 1.5% of the sample.

Remarks on this clone: Its antigen is unknown. Per-base qualities were not stored, and no clone one base away is much larger. Distinct nucleotide sequences in the sample also encode this CDR3.

The CDR1 and CDR2 encoded by the germline V gene are SQVTM and ANQGSEA. V is pruned by 3 bases and J by 5 bases, leaving 8 bases of the junction without a gene match. The cysteine opens and the phenylalanine closes a CDR3 of 14 amino acids. The read is trimmed to its CDR3 DNA, 42 bases read in frame from base 1. Each donor gave one peripheral blood draw, averaging about 100 mL, which was collected into heparinised tubes. A BD FACSAria II was used to sort naive, central memory, regulatory and stem cell-like memory CD4+ T cells with a panel that included CD45RO, CCR7, CD25, CD127, CD95 and CD27. Every sorted population had a purity above 95%. Right away, PBMCs were isolated by Lymphoprep density gradient centrifugation and were stained directly, with no culture step. To minimize batch effects, samples were stained and sorted in pairs, one healthy donor with one patient per experiment. What the research found in general, with its limitations: Naive, central memory and regulatory TCRB repertoires appeared to be more similar among patients than among healthy donors. PCR might favor shorter templates, but patient and control samples were amplified and corrected together, so any skew would affect both groups equally. HLA sub-analyses involved small numbers of individuals, so any influence of HLA type on TCRB rearrangement remained unresolved. Because cDNA rather than genomic DNA was sequenced, highly expressing activated cells could have been over-represented, although no difference in activation and CD3 levels was found between groups. At VDJ recombination sites, patients with type 1 diabetes made fewer insertions and deleted more nucleotides, a pattern implying thymic rearrangement abnormalities. In all four CD4+ subsets, TCRB CDR3 length was moderately but significantly shorter in type 1 diabetes patients.

Sequenced: central memory CD4+ T cells from blood. This sequence originates from a man between 18 and 35 years old in good health. Here the chain combines TRBV29-1 and TRBJ2-7; TRBD2 aligns with 9 central bases. The nucleotide sequence reads TGCAGCGTTGACGGGCGGGGGGGAGGCGACGAGCAGTACTTC. The resulting protein is CSVDGRGGGDEQYF.